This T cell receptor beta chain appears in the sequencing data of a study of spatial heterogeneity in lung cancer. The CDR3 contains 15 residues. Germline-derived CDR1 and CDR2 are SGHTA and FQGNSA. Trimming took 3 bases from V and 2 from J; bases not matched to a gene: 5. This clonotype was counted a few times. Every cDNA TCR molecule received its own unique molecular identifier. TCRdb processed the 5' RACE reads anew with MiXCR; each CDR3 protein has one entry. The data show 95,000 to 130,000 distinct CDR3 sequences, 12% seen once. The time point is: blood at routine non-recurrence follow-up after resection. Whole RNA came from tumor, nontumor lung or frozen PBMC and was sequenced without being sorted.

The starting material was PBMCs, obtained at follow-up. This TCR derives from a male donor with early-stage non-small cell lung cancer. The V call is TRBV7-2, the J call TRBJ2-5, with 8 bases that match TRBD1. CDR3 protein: CASSFTTGAQETQYF. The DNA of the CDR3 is TGTGCCAGCAGCTTTACGACAGGGGCTCAAGAGACCCAGTACTTC.